This entry is about one T cell receptor beta chain. This entry is derived from a study of PD-1 and CTLA-4 blockade in melanoma. The protocol was immunoSEQ multiplex PCR, while the TCRdb copy is restricted to in-frame clones and leaves out a portion. The table lists roughly 30,000 clones, 85% to 90% of them singletons. The sample in question was CD8+ T cells from peripheral blood, obtained before anti-PD-1 treatment. The TCR comes from a human donor with melanoma.

The CDR3 reads CASRLGDPYNEQFF. CDR3 in DNA: TGTGCCAGCAGACTAGGGGATCCCTACAATGAGCAGTTCTTC. The rearrangement uses TRBV28 and TRBJ2-1; the D gene could be TRBD1 or TRBD2 (5 bases each). Germline CDR1 reads MDHEN; CDR2 reads SYDVKM. Trimming left V 6 bases short and J 2 bases short, with 11 bases between. The CDR3 is 14 amino acids. Complete variable domain (other parts from reference TRBV28 and TRBJ2-1): DVKVTQSSRYLVKRTGEKVFLECVQDMDHENMFWYRQDPGLGLRLIYFSYDVKMKEKGDIPEGYSVSREKKERFSLILESASTNQTSMYLCASRLGDPYNEQFFGPGTRLTVL.